This T cell receptor (beta chain) is drawn from a study of control samples from healthy donors and cancer patients. This clone was seen just once. V was shortened by 1 base and J by 4 bases, with 10 bases between the two germline ends. Germline V gene sequence: CDR1 LGHNA, CDR2 YNFKEQ. This CDR3 is 14 amino acids long. Clones were sequenced by immunoSEQ multiplex PCR, and TCRdb holds only the in-frame ones, with some missing. The data contain approximately 89,000 clones, more than 75% of them singletons. The V and J genes are TRBV4-2 and TRBJ1-2, with D hard to call. Sequencing was performed on blood. The sequence was collected from a woman aged 40 to 49 in good health. The CDR3, as DNA: TGTGCCAGCAGCCAAGTCGGGAGGGTCTATGGCTACACCTTC. Protein: CASSQVGRVYGYTF.